This T cell receptor (beta chain) was retrieved from a study of blood T cell repertoires in COVID-19. Study background: T cells, B-cell-depleted T cells, or PBMCs provided the cDNA or gDNA that served as material.

Clones were read by immunoSEQ multiplex PCR, and TCRdb kept only the in-frame ones, dropping some. The sample carries a few hundred thousand clones, under 90% recorded once. V was clipped by 11 bases and J by 7 bases; unmatched bases: 10. The CDR3 is 13 residues long. Germline values: CDR1 SEHNR, CDR2 FQNEAQ (reference sequence). Cohort placement rested on clinical history that participants reported themselves. This clone has a handful of counts. The sequenced sample was PBMCs or T cells enriched from blood (not recorded which). This clonotype originated in a man aged 35 to 55 who had recovered from COVID-19. J is TRBJ2-1 and V is TRBV7-9, with 8 bases identical to TRBD2. The CDR3 DNA sequence: TGTGCCTCAACCGGGGGGGCGCGGAATGAGCAGTTCTTC. Its protein product is CASTGGARNEQFF.